The 14 T cell receptor beta chains in this list originate from one sample, sequenced in a study of T cell responses to AZD1222 COVID-19 vaccine. Measured with immunoSEQ multiplex PCR; TCRdb has only the in-frame clones, and not every one. The data contain 95,000 to 150,000 clones, roughly 90% of them singletons. This material consisted of peripheral blood, taken on day 0 of AZD1222 vaccination. These receptors were obtained from an adult in good health.

In DNA, the CDR3 is TGTGCCAGCAGCTTGACAGGGGAGGGGGAGCTGTTTTTT. It specifies CASSLTGEGELFF. J is TRBJ2-2 and V is TRBV7-3; 8 bases are a match to TRBD1. The germline V gene encodes CDR1 SGHTA and CDR2 FQGTGA. After removal of 3 bases from V and 8 bases from J, the junction contained 2 bases not matched to a gene. The length of the CDR3 is 13 residues.

This rearrangement joins TRBV3-1 (or the pseudogene TRBV3-2) to TRBJ1-3; D not certain. Trimming left V 4 bases short and J 4 bases short, with 8 bases between. The CDR3 contains 13 residues. The germline gives CDR1 LGHDT, CDR2 YNNKEL (reference sequence). The CDR3 sequence: CASSPLAGNTIYF. The CDR3 DNA reads TGTGCCAGCAGCCCTCTCGCGGGAAACACCATATATTTT.

The sample holds one count of this clone. The CDR3 DNA reads TGTGCCAGCAGCCCGACAGGGGGGGACGAGCAGTACTTC. It codes for CASSPTGGDEQYF. The rearrangement joins TRBV7-9 to TRBJ2-7; 9 bases map to TRBD1. This CDR3 is built from 13 residues. Per the germline V gene, CDR1 is SEHNR and CDR2 is FQNEAQ (reference sequence). V lost 5 bases to trimming and J lost 5 bases; unmatched junction nucleotides: 4.

The rearrangement uses TRBV4-2 and TRBJ2-6; D gene unclear. The CDR3 runs to 20 residues. Between the trimmed V and J ends, which lost 0 bases and 0 bases, there was a span of 18 bases. Germline CDR1 is LGHNA and CDR2 is YNFKEQ. The CDR3 protein is CASSQDFIRADPSGANVLTF. The CDR3 DNA reads as TGTGCCAGCAGCCAAGATTTTATTCGGGCAGATCCCTCTGGGGCCAACGTCCTGACTTTC.

The rearrangement links TRBV27 to TRBJ2-7; 8 bases are a match to TRBD2. The CDR3 sequence is 15 residues long. From germline, CDR1 is MNHEY and CDR2 SMNVEV (reference sequence). The trim removed 5 bases at V and 3 bases at J, leaving 9 bases unmatched. DNA of the CDR3: TGTGCCAGCAGTGCAACGGGAGGGATCGGCTACGAGCAGTACTTC. Amino acid sequence: CASSATGGIGYEQYF.

Remarks on this clone: Other DNA sequences within the sample encode an identical CDR3. The CDR3 protein is CASSVGKETQYF. The CDR3 nucleotides read TGTGCCAGCAGCGTGGGGAAAGAGACCCAGTACTTC. The genes are TRBV2 and TRBJ2-5; D is uncertain. V lost 6 bases and J 3 bases, leaving 8 bases between the germline ends. This CDR3 is 12 amino acids long. CDR1 and CDR2 from the germline V gene are SNHLY and FYNNEI.

This clone was recorded once. The chain joins TRBV5-4 to TRBJ2-1; D uncertain. The CDR3 runs 14 residues. From germline, CDR1 is SGHNT and CDR2 YYREEE (reference sequence). V lost 0 bases to trimming and J lost 4 bases, with 8 bases between them. The CDR3 spells CASSLAPAYNEQFF. CDR3 sequence (DNA): TGTGCCAGCAGCTTGGCGCCAGCTTACAATGAGCAGTTCTTC.

CDR3 DNA sequence: TGTGCCAGCAGCAAATGCGGGGGACACCAGAATTCACCCCTCCACTTT. Amino acids: CASSKCGGHQNSPLHF. The rearrangement joins TRBV21-1 to TRBJ1-6. TRBV21-1 is flagged as a pseudogene. The CDR3 is 16 amino acids.

The chain combines TRBV5-1 with TRBJ2-5; D is possibly TRBD1 or TRBD2 (6 bases each). Germline V gene data show CDR1 as SGHRS and CDR2 as YFSETQ. The CDR3 consists of 19 residues. Trimming took 0 bases from V and 0 from J, leaving 21 bases between them. CDR3 nucleotide sequence: TGCGCCAGCAGCTTGGCCTTAGAGGGGGGCGCGGGTTACCAAGAGACCCAGTACTTC. Its protein is CASSLALEGGAGYQETQYF.

The V and J genes are TRBV6-4 and TRBJ1-5; TRBD1 is a possible D gene (5 bases). The ends were cut back, 0 bases at V and 6 bases at J, with 12 bases in the middle. This CDR3 comprises 15 residues. Per germline, CDR1 MRHNA and CDR2 SNTAGT. CDR3: CASSDSKRGVQPQHF. The CDR3 DNA sequence: TGTGCCAGCAGTGACTCGAAGAGGGGTGTTCAGCCCCAGCATTTT.

The chain links TRBV11-3 to TRBJ2-3, with 9 bases aligning to TRBD2. Per germline, CDR1 SGHNT and CDR2 YENEEA. This CDR3 is built from 15 residues. Trimming removed 1 base from V and 2 bases from J; junction bases left unmatched: 1. Here the CDR3 DNA reads TGTGCCAGCAGCTTAGGGACTAGCGACACAGATACGCAGTATTTT. Translated: CASSLGTSDTDTQYF.

The rearrangement uses TRBV28 and TRBJ1-1, with D perhaps TRBD1 (5 bases). Trimming shortened V by 6 bases and J by 10 bases, and 15 bases separated the two germline ends. Germline CDR1 MDHEN, CDR2 SYDVKM. The CDR3 loop spans 12 amino acids. Here the CDR3 reads CASRLGQGPAFF. The CDR3 coding sequence is TGTGCCAGCAGGCTAGGCCAGGGTCCAGCTTTCTTT.

This clone came up a few times. The V call is TRBV20-1, the J call TRBJ1-5; tentatively, D is TRBD1 (6 bases). The CDR3 is 14 amino acids. V was shortened by 3 bases and J by 8 bases, with 17 bases between the two germline ends. Germline V gene data show CDR1 as DFQATT and CDR2 as SNEGSKA (reference sequence). CDR3 DNA sequence: TGCAGTGCTAGTAATTACCTGGGGGCCAAGCCCCAGCATTTT. This gives the protein CSASNYLGAKPQHF.

This chain uses TRBV19 with TRBJ2-1; TRBD1 agrees at 7 bases. Germline V CDR1 and CDR2: LNHDA, SQIVND (reference sequence). Trimming cost V 5 bases and J 0 bases; bases outside gene matches: 4. The CDR3 consists of 15 residues. The CDR3 region has the DNA TGTGCCAGTAGTCTGACAGGGAGCTCCTACAATGAGCAGTTCTTC. Protein sequence: CASSLTGSSYNEQFF.